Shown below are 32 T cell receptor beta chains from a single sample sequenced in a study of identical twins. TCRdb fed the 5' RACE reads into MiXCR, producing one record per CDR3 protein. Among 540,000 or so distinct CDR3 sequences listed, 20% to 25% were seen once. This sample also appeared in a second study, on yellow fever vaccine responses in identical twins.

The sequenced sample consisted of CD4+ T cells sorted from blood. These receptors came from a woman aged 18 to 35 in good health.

The CDR3 here is CASARADSSGIHEQYF. CDR3 nucleotide sequence: TGTGCTAGTGCCCGAGCGGACTCTAGCGGGATCCACGAGCAGTACTTC. J is TRBJ2-7 and V is TRBV12-5; 9 nucleotides match TRBD2. The trim removed 7 bases at V and 5 bases at J, leaving 15 bases unmatched. CDR1 and CDR2 (germline): LGHNT, FRNRAP. The CDR3 runs to 16 residues.

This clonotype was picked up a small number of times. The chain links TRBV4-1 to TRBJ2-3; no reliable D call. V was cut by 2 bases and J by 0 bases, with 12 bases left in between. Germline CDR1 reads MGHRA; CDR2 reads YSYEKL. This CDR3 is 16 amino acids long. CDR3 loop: CASSQSSATSTDTQYF. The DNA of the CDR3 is TGCGCCAGCAGCCAATCCAGCGCGACTAGCACAGATACGCAGTATTTT.

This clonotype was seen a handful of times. The chain's CDR3 is CASSLVGQPLFF. In DNA form, the CDR3 reads TGTGCCAGCAGCTTAGTCGGCCAGCCACTGTTTTTT. This chain links TRBV7-9 with TRBJ1-4; D is uncertain. Germline loops: CDR1 SEHNR, CDR2 FQNEAQ (reference sequence). There are 12 residues in the CDR3. The V gene lost 1 base and the J gene lost 13 bases, with 10 bases spanning the gap.

CDR3 loop: CAISESGGGDEQFF. In DNA form, the CDR3 reads TGTGCCATCAGTGAGTCTGGGGGGGGTGATGAGCAGTTCTTC. The V gene is TRBV10-3, the J gene TRBJ2-1; TRBD2 matches 7 bases. CDR3 length equals 14 residues. Looked up from germline, CDR1 is ENHRY and CDR2 is SYGVKD. The V segment lost 0 bases and the J segment 8 bases; nucleotides outside the gene matches: 4.

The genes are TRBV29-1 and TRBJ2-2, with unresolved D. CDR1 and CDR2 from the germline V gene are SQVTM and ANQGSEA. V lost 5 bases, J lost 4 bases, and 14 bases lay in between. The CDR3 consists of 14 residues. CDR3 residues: CSVRAGHPTGELFF. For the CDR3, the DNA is TGCAGCGTTCGAGCCGGGCATCCCACCGGGGAGCTGTTTTTT.

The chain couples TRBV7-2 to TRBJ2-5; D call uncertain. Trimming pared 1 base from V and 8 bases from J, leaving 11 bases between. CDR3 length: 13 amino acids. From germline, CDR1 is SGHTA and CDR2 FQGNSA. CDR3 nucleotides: TGTGCCAGCAGCTTAGGCGACAAGAGAACCCAGTACTTC. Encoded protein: CASSLGDKRTQYF.

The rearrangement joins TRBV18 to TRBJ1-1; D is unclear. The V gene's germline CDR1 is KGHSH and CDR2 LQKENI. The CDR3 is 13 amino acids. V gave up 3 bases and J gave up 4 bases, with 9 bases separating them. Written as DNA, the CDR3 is TGTGCCAGCTCACCGGTTAGAGGCACTGAAGCTTTCTTT. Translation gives CASSPVRGTEAFF.

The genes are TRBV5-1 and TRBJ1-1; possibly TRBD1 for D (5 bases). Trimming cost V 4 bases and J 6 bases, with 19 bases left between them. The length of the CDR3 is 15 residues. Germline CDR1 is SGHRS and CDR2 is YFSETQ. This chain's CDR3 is CASSLRASGGPEAFF. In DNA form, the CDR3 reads TGCGCCAGCAGCCTCCGGGCCTCGGGGGGTCCTGAAGCTTTCTTT.

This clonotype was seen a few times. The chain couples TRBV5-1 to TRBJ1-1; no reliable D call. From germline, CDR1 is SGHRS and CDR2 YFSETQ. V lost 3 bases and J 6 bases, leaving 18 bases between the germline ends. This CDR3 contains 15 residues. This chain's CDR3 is CASSYRRPAGAEAFF. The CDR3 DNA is TGCGCCAGCAGCTACCGCCGTCCCGCCGGGGCTGAAGCTTTCTTT.

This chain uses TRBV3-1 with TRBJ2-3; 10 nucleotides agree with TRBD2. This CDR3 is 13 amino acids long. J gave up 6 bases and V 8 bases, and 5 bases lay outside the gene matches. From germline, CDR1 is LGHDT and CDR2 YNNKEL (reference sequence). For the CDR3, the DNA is TGTGCCAGCGGGCTAGCGGGAGTGGATACGCAGTATTTT. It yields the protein CASGLAGVDTQYF.

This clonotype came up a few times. CDR3 bases: TGTGCCAGCAGTTTAGCTAGCGGAAACACAGATACGCAGTATTTT. Its translation: CASSLASGNTDTQYF. V and J are TRBV12-3 or TRBV12-4 and TRBJ2-3; tentative D call: TRBD2 (6 bases). The CDR3 is 15 amino acids. Trimming removed 0 bases at V and 2 bases at J, with 9 bases between.

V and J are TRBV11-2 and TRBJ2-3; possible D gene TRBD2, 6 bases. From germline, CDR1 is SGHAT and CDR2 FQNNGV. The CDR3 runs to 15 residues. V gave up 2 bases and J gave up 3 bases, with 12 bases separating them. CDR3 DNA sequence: TGTGCCAGCAGCTTACTAGCGTCGGGGACAGATACGCAGTATTTT. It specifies CASSLLASGTDTQYF.

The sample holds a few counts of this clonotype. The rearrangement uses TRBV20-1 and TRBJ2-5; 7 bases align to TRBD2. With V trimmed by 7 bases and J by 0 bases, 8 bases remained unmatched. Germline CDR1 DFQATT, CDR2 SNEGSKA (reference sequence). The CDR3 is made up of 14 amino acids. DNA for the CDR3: TGCAGTGGGGAGGGGACGGGATACCAAGAGACCCAGTACTTC. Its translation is CSGEGTGYQETQYF.

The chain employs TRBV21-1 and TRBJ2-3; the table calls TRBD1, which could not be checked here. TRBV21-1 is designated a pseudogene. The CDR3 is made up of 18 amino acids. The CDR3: CASNILRRERGLTDTQYF. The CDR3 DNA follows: TGTGCCAGCAACATCCTACGGCGGGAGAGGGGACTCACAGATACGCAGTATTTT.

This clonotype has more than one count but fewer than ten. CDR3 residues: CASSLGGRALYNEQFF. For the CDR3, the DNA is TGTGCCAGCAGCTTAGGCGGGAGGGCCCTCTACAATGAGCAGTTCTTC. The chain links TRBV7-3 to TRBJ2-1; 9 nucleotides line up with TRBD2. CDR1 and CDR2 (germline): SGHTA, FQGTGA. J was trimmed by 3 bases and V by 2 bases; bases with no gene match: 5. This CDR3 region has 16 residues.

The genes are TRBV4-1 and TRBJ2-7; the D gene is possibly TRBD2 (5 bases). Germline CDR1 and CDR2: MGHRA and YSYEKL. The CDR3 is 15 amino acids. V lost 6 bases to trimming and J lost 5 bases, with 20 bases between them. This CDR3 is CASRLAIVGADEQYF. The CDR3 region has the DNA TGCGCCAGCAGACTCGCTATCGTGGGAGCGGACGAGCAGTACTTC.

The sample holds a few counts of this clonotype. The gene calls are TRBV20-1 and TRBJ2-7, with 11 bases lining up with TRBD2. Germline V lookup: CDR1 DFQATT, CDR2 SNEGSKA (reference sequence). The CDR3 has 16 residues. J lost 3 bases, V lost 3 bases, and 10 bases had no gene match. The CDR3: CSASEGASGRIYEQYF. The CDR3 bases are TGCAGTGCTAGCGAGGGGGCTAGCGGGAGGATCTACGAGCAGTACTTC.

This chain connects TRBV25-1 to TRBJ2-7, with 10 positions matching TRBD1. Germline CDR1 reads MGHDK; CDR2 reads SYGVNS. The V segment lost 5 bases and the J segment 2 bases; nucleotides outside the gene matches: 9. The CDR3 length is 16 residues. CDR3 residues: CASSSRDRGIPYEQYF. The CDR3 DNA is TGTGCCAGCAGTAGCCGGGACAGGGGAATCCCCTACGAGCAGTACTTC.

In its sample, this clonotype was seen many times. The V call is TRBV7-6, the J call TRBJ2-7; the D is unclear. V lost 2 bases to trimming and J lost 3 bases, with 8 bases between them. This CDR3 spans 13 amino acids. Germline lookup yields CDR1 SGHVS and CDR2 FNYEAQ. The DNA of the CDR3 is TGTGCCAGCAGCTTAAGAGCTGGCTACGAGCAGTACTTC. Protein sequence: CASSLRAGYEQYF.

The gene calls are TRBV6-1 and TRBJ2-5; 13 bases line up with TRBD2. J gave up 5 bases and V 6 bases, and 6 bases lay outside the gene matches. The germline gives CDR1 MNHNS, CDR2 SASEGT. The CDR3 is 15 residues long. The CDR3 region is CASRTSGGAGETQYF. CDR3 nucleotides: TGTGCCAGCAGAACTAGCGGGGGGGCCGGTGAGACCCAGTACTTC.

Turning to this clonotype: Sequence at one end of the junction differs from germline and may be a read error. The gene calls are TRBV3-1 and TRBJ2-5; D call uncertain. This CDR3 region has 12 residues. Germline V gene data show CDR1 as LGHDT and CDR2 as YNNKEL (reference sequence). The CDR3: CASSQEDVRFAF. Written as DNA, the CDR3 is TGTGCCAGCAGCCAAGAGGACGTCCGGTTTGCCTTC.

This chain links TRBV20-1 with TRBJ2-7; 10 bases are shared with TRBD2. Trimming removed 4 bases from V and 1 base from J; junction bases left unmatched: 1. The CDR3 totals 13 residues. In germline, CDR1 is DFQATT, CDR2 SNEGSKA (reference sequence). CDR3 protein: CSAILAGSYEQYV. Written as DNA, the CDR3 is TGCAGTGCTATACTAGCGGGGTCCTACGAGCAGTACGTC.

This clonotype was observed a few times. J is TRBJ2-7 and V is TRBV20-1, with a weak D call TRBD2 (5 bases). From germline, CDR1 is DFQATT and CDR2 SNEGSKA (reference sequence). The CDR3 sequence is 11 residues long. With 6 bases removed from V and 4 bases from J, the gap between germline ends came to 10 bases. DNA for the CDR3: TGCAGTGCGAGGGTCGGGTACGAGCAGTACTTC. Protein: CSARVGYEQYF.

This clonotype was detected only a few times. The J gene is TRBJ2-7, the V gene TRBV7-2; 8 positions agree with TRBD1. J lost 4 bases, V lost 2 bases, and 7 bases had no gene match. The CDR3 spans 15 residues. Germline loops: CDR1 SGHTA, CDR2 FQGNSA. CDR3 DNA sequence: TGTGCCAGCAGCTTACAAGTACAGGGGGAGTACGAGCAGTACTTC. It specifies CASSLQVQGEYEQYF.

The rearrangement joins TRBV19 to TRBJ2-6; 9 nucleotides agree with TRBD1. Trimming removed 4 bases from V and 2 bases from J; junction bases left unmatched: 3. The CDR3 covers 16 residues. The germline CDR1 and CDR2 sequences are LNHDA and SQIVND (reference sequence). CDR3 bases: TGTGCCAGTAGTACCGGGGACAGGGCTGGGGCCAACGTCCTGACTTTC. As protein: CASSTGDRAGANVLTF.

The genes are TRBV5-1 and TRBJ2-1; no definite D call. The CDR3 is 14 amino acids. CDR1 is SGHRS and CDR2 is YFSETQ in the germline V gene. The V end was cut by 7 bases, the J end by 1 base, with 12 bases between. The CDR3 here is CASGSSVSYNEQFF. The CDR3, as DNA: TGCGCCAGCGGGTCTAGTGTGTCCTACAATGAGCAGTTCTTC. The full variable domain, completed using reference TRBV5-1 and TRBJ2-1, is KAGVTQTPRYLIKTRGQQVTLSCSPISGHRSVSWYQQTPGQGLQFLFEYFSETQRNKGNFPGRFSGRQFSNSRSEMNVSTLELGDSALYLCASGSSVSYNEQFFGPGTRLTVL.

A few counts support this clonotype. The CDR3 DNA reads as TGTGCCAGCAGCTATGGACAGGGGGCTTGGGAGACCCAGTACTTC. It encodes CASSYGQGAWETQYF. This sequence joins TRBV7-2 and TRBJ2-5; 11 nucleotides agree with TRBD1. The junction had 6 bases not matched to a gene; V was cut back by 4 bases and J by 5 bases. This CDR3 contains 15 residues. The germline V gene has CDR1 SGHTA and CDR2 FQGNSA.

This CDR3 is CATSRDVGVSNQPQHF. DNA of the CDR3: TGTGCCACCAGCAGAGATGTAGGGGTCAGCAATCAGCCCCAGCATTTT. The chain recombines TRBV15 with TRBJ1-5; tentatively, D is TRBD1 (5 bases). The CDR3 is 16 residues long. Deletions cut 0 bases from V and 1 base from J, with 10 bases between. CDR1 and CDR2 from the germline V gene are LNHNV and YYDKDF (reference sequence).

The CDR3 spells CSVPLLSGYGYTF. The CDR3 DNA follows: TGCAGTGTTCCGTTGTTGTCCGGGTATGGCTACACCTTC. This chain links TRBV20-1 with TRBJ1-2; D not resolved. The CDR3 spans 13 residues. V dropped 7 bases and J dropped 5 bases, with 17 bases sitting between them. In germline, CDR1 is DFQATT, CDR2 SNEGSKA (reference sequence).

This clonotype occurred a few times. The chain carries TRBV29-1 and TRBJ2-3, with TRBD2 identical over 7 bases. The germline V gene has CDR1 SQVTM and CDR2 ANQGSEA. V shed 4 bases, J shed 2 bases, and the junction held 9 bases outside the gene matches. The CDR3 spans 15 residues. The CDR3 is CSVGAGGGITDTQYF. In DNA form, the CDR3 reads TGCAGCGTTGGAGCCGGGGGAGGGATCACAGATACGCAGTATTTT.

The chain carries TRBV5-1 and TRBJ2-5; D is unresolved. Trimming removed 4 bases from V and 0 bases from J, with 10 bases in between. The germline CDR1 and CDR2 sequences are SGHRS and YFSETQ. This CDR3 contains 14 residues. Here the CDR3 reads CASSTDGYQETQYF. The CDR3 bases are TGCGCCAGCAGCACCGACGGATACCAAGAGACCCAGTACTTC.

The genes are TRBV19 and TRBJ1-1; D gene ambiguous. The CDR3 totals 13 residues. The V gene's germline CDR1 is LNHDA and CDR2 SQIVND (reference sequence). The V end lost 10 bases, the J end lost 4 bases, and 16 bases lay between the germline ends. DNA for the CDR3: TGTGCCACTCGCGCGGACCTGGGCACTGAAGCTTTCTTT. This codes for CATRADLGTEAFF.